Below are 25 T cell receptor beta chains sequenced from a single sample in a study of blood T cell repertoires in COVID-19. Only in-frame clones appear in the TCRdb table, and some are missing; sequencing was by immunoSEQ multiplex PCR. The sample includes 55,000 to 85,000 clones, roughly 86% of them seen just once. The sequencing sample was made of peripheral blood. These receptors were taken from a woman aged 70 to 79 with acute or convalescent COVID-19.

This clone was detected only once. The CDR3 coding sequence is TGTGCCAGCAGCTCGACAGGGGGTGCTTCACCCCTCCACTTT. This codes for CASSSTGGASPLHF. This chain connects TRBV7-2 to TRBJ1-6; 9 bases line up with TRBD1. This CDR3 is built from 14 residues. V shed 4 bases, J shed 9 bases, and the junction held 4 bases outside the gene matches. CDR1 and CDR2 from the germline V gene are SGHTA and FQGNSA.

The chain couples TRBV2 to TRBJ1-1; a weak D match, TRBD1 (5 bases). Germline V gene sequence: CDR1 SNHLY, CDR2 FYNNEI. CDR3 length equals 14 residues. The ends were cut back, 7 bases at V and 3 bases at J, with 15 bases in the middle. Here the CDR3 DNA reads TGTGCCAGCATCGGGCAGGGATGGGACACTGAAGCTTTCTTT. Its translation: CASIGQGWDTEAFF.

The CDR3, as DNA: TGTGCCAGCAGCTCCGGGAGGGGTGACGAGCAGTACTTC. Translating gives CASSSGRGDEQYF. The chain carries TRBV5-6 and TRBJ2-7; 8 bases line up with TRBD2. CDR3 length: 13 residues. Germline V gives CDR1 SGHDT, CDR2 YYEEEE. The V gene end was trimmed by 3 bases and the J gene end by 5 bases; junction bases not matched to a gene: 4.

This clone came up a few times. The chain carries TRBV19 and TRBJ1-3, with D maybe TRBD1 (6 bases). The CDR3 spans 15 residues. CDR1 is LNHDA, CDR2 SQIVND, per germline (reference sequence). V gave up 9 bases and J gave up 0 bases, with 15 bases separating them. The CDR3 here is CASRGGAGSGNTIYF. The DNA of the CDR3 is TGTGCCAGCAGGGGCGGTGCAGGCTCTGGAAACACCATATATTTT.

This rearrangement joins TRBV9 to TRBJ1-3; 9 nucleotides align to TRBD1. The germline V gene has CDR1 SGDLS and CDR2 YYNGEE. The CDR3 is 20 residues long. J was trimmed by 4 bases and V by 4 bases; bases with no gene match: 21. The CDR3 reads CASSPRLGQGVKIGGNTIYF. CDR3 DNA: TGTGCCAGCAGCCCACGCCTGGGACAGGGAGTCAAGATTGGGGGAAACACCATATATTTT.

The chain joins TRBV6-1 to TRBJ2-1, with 10 bases matching TRBD2. The CDR3 covers 16 residues. Per the germline V gene, CDR1 is MNHNS and CDR2 is SASEGT. V lost 2 bases, J lost 7 bases, and 8 bases stayed unmatched. The CDR3 DNA follows: TGTGCCAGCAGTGAATTGGGGCTAGCGGGAGAGAATGAGCAGTTCTTC. It translates to CASSELGLAGENEQFF.

This clone has only one observation. CDR3 loop: CASSLGGPNQPQHF. The CDR3 DNA sequence: TGTGCCAGCAGCTTAGGGGGCCCCAATCAGCCCCAGCATTTT. The rearrangement uses TRBV7-9 and TRBJ1-5; weak D call: TRBD1 (5 bases). The CDR3 consists of 14 residues. The germline V gene encodes CDR1 SEHNR and CDR2 FQNEAQ (reference sequence). V shed 1 base and J shed 3 bases, with 7 bases lying between them.

The chain uses TRBV19 and TRBJ1-1; 8 nucleotides agree with TRBD1. The CDR3 is 14 residues long. Germline V lookup: CDR1 LNHDA, CDR2 SQIVND (reference sequence). The trim removed 4 bases at V and 7 bases at J, leaving 8 bases unmatched. CDR3: CASSKSSDRGEAFF. CDR3 in DNA: TGTGCCAGTAGTAAGTCCTCTGACAGGGGTGAAGCTTTCTTT.

The J gene is TRBJ2-5, the V gene TRBV7-3; 12 bases fit TRBD1. The V gene end was trimmed by 5 bases and the J gene end by 5 bases; junction bases not matched to a gene: 6. Germline V gives CDR1 SGHTA, CDR2 FQGTGA. The CDR3 covers 15 residues. DNA for the CDR3: TGTGCCAGCAGCCTAGGGACAGGGGGCAGGGAGACCCAGTACTTC. The encoded protein is CASSLGTGGRETQYF.

The chain recombines TRBV5-1 with TRBJ1-1, with D maybe TRBD1 (5 bases). Germline V gene lookup returns CDR1 SGHRS and CDR2 YFSETQ. Trimming stripped 5 bases from V and 2 bases from J, with 16 bases between. The CDR3 extends over 15 amino acids. The CDR3 here is CASSRMQGTNTEAFF. The CDR3 nucleotides read TGCGCCAGCAGTCGGATGCAGGGAACCAACACTGAAGCTTTCTTT.

The V gene is TRBV4-3, the J gene TRBJ2-2, with 9 bases lining up with TRBD2. CDR3 length equals 15 residues. V lost 3 bases and J lost 6; bases outside the gene matches: 5. Germline CDR1 reads LGHNA; CDR2 reads YSLEER. The CDR3 loop is CASSQVAGVPGELFF. The DNA of the CDR3 is TGCGCCAGCAGCCAGGTAGCGGGGGTTCCCGGGGAGCTGTTTTTT.

The sample holds one count of this clone. The chain carries TRBV10-3 and TRBJ2-1; 10 bases are a match to TRBD1. CDR3 size: 13 residues. With V trimmed by 8 bases and J by 3 bases, 1 base remained unmatched. From germline, CDR1 is ENHRY and CDR2 SYGVKD. The CDR3 loop is CAIWTGGYNEQFF. DNA of the CDR3: TGTGCCATCTGGACAGGGGGCTACAATGAGCAGTTCTTC.

This clone came up a few times. V and J are TRBV5-6 and TRBJ1-1; 7 bases map to TRBD1. The V and J ends lost 8 bases and 2 bases, in that order; junction bases with no gene match: 12. Germline CDR1 and CDR2: SGHDT and YYEEEE. This CDR3 has 15 residues. DNA of the CDR3: TGTGCCAGTCGGACAGGCTGGACGGGCAACACTGAAGCTTTCTTT. Its translation is CASRTGWTGNTEAFF.

Details on this clone: One end of the junction does not line up with germline, which may come from a read error. The rearrangement links TRBV13 to TRBJ1-6; 8 nucleotides line up with TRBD1. In germline, CDR1 is PRHDT, CDR2 FYEKMQ (reference sequence). The CDR3 runs 20 residues. The CDR3 bases are TGTGCCAGCAGTTTAGAAGGCAGGGGGCTGCCGAGCTCCTATAATTCACCCCTCCACTTT. Its protein is CASSLEGRGLPSSYNSPLHF.

A single count supports this clone. In nucleotides, the CDR3 is TGTGCCAGCAGTGTTACGGTCAACAATGAGCAGTTCTTC. Translated: CASSVTVNNEQFF. The V gene is TRBV2, the J gene TRBJ2-1; D not certain. V was trimmed by 4 bases and J by 5 bases, leaving 9 bases between them. Germline assignment: CDR1 SNHLY and CDR2 FYNNEI. This CDR3 contains 13 residues.

This chain joins TRBV5-1 and TRBJ2-6; D remains unclear. Trimming took off 1 base at V and 0 bases at J, with 14 bases between the two ends. The CDR3 consists of 18 residues. Germline V gene data show CDR1 as SGHRS and CDR2 as YFSETQ. DNA of the CDR3: TGCGCCAGCAGCTTGAACCCCACAGCTCCCTCTGGGGCCAACGTCCTGACTTTC. Protein product: CASSLNPTAPSGANVLTF. The full variable domain, with the rest looked up from reference TRBV5-1 and TRBJ2-6, is KAGVTQTPRYLIKTRGQQVTLSCSPISGHRSVSWYQQTPGQGLQFLFEYFSETQRNKGNFPGRFSGRQFSNSRSEMNVSTLELGDSALYLCASSLNPTAPSGANVLTFGAGSRLTVL.

This clone was detected a few times. The rearrangement links TRBV3-1 (or the pseudogene TRBV3-2) to TRBJ1-2; possible D gene TRBD1, 5 bases. The germline V and J ends were trimmed by 5 bases and 0 bases, with 16 bases remaining between them. Germline V lookup: CDR1 LGHDT, CDR2 YNNKEL (reference sequence). The length of the CDR3 is 16 residues. The CDR3 bases are TGTGCCAGCAGCGTCCGACAGAGTGGGGCTAACTATGGCTACACCTTC. This sequence encodes CASSVRQSGANYGYTF.

The gene calls are TRBV28 and TRBJ1-2; D may be TRBD1 (5 bases). Deletions cut 9 bases from V and 0 bases from J, with 8 bases between. CDR1 and CDR2 from the germline V gene are MDHEN and SYDVKM. The CDR3 has 12 amino acids. CDR3 coding DNA: TGTGCCAGTACAGGCGCTAACTATGGCTACACCTTC. Amino acids: CASTGANYGYTF.

This clone was seen a handful of times. The gene calls are TRBV30 and TRBJ2-6, with a possible D match to TRBD2 (6 bases). The V gene's germline CDR1 is GTSNPN and CDR2 SVGIG (reference sequence). Trimming took off 5 bases at V and 1 base at J, with 9 bases between the two ends. The CDR3 loop spans 14 amino acids. The CDR3 is CAWLGRSGANVLTF. CDR3 DNA sequence: TGTGCCTGGCTGGGGAGGTCTGGGGCCAACGTCCTGACTTTC.

J is TRBJ1-2 and V is TRBV4-3; D gene uncertain. In germline, CDR1 is LGHNA, CDR2 YSLEER. This CDR3 region has 16 residues. The V end was cut by 0 bases, the J end by 6 bases, with 17 bases between. The CDR3, as DNA: TGCGCCAGCAGCCAAGACGTCGCCCCAACGACTGATGGCTACACCTTC. Amino acid sequence: CASSQDVAPTTDGYTF.

The V gene is TRBV27, the J gene TRBJ1-1; no definite D call. V lost 6 bases and J lost 0, with 11 bases in between. The CDR3 is 14 amino acids. Germline assignment: CDR1 MNHEY and CDR2 SMNVEV (reference sequence). The CDR3 reads CASRRNRVNTEAFF. The CDR3 nucleotides read TGTGCCAGCAGACGCAACCGGGTGAACACTGAAGCTTTCTTT.

V and J are TRBV6-5 and TRBJ2-7, with D tentatively TRBD1 (6 bases). V was trimmed by 7 bases and J by 4 bases, leaving 17 bases between them. CDR3 length equals 14 residues. CDR1 is MNHEY, CDR2 SVGAGI, per germline. CDR3 sequence: CASNLDRPVYEQYF. The CDR3 DNA reads as TGTGCCAGCAACTTAGACAGGCCGGTGTACGAGCAGTACTTC.

The V and J genes are TRBV7-2 and TRBJ2-7, with 8 bases matching TRBD2. Losses at the gene ends were 1 base for V and 4 bases for J; bases not matched to a gene: 3. Germline V gives CDR1 SGHTA, CDR2 FQGNSA. The CDR3 spans 14 residues. DNA of the CDR3: TGTGCCAGCAGCTTAGGGGCGGGGGGATACGAGCAGTACTTC. Protein product: CASSLGAGGYEQYF. Filled out from reference TRBV7-2 and TRBJ2-7, the complete variable domain reads GAGVSQSPSNKVTEKGKDVELRCDPISGHTALYWYRQSLGQGLEFLIYFQGNSAPDKSGLPSDRFSAERTGGSVSTLTIQRTQQEDSAVYLCASSLGAGGYEQYFGPGTRLTVT.

The chain recombines TRBV7-9 with TRBJ2-7, with a tentative D call TRBD2 (5 bases). The germline V and J ends were trimmed by 1 base and 0 bases, with 10 bases remaining between them. This CDR3 is 15 amino acids long. Looked up from germline, CDR1 is SEHNR and CDR2 is FQNEAQ (reference sequence). For the CDR3, the DNA is TGTGCCAGCAGCTTAGGGACCGGGATCTCCTACGAGCAGTACTTC. Translated: CASSLGTGISYEQYF.

Only one count was recorded for this clone. CDR3 amino acids: CASSLGTFSSYEQYF. CDR3 sequence (DNA): TGTGCCAGCAGTTTGGGGACTTTTAGCTCCTACGAGCAGTACTTC. The rearrangement links TRBV28 to TRBJ2-7, with D possibly matching TRBD2 (6 bases). This CDR3 has 15 amino acids. Trimming pared 3 bases from V and 0 bases from J, leaving 12 bases between. CDR1 is MDHEN and CDR2 is SYDVKM in the germline V gene.